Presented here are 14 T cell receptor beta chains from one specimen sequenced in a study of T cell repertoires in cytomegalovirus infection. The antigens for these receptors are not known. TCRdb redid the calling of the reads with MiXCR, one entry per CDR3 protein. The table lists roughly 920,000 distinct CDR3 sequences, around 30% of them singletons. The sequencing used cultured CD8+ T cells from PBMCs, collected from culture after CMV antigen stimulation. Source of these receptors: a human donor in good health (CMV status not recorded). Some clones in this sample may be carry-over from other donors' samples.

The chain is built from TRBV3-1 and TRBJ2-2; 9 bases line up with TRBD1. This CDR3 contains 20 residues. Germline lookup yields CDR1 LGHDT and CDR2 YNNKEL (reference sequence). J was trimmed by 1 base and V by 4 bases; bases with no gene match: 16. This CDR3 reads CASSPHRTGAVLRNTGELFF. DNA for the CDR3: TGTGCCAGCAGCCCCCATCGGACAGGGGCAGTCTTAAGGAACACCGGGGAGCTGTTTTTT. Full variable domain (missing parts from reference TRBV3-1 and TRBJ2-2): DTAVSQTPKYLVTQMGNDKSIKCEQNLGHDTMYWYKQDSKKFLKIMFSYNNKELIINETVPNRFSPKSPDKAHLNLHINSLELGDSAVYFCASSPHRTGAVLRNTGELFFGEGSRLTVL.

The CDR3 nucleotides read TGTGCCAGCACAATCAACTCTACAGATACGCAGTATTTT. Translated, it gives CASTINSTDTQYF. The chain has TRBV28 and TRBJ2-3; D is unclear. Germline assignment: CDR1 MDHEN and CDR2 SYDVKM. V lost 7 bases and J lost 3, with 11 bases in between. The CDR3 is 13 residues long.

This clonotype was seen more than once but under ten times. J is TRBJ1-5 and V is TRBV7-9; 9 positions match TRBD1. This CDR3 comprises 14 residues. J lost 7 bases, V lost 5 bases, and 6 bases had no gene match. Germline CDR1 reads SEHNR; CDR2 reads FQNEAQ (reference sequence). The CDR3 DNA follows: TGTGCCAGCAGCACGACAGGGGGACGACAGCCCCAGCATTTT. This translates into CASSTTGGRQPQHF.

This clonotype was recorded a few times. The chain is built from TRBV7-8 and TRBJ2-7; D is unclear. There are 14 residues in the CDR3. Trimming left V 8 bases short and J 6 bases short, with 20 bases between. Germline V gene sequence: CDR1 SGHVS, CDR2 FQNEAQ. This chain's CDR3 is CASGLTATLREQYF. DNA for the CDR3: TGTGCCAGCGGTCTTACTGCTACTCTGCGCGAGCAGTACTTC.

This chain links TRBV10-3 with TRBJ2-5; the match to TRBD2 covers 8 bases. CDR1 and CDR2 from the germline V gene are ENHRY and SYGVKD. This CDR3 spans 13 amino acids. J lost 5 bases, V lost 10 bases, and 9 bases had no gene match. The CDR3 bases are TGTGCCACCGCGGGGGGTGGGCAGGAGACCCAGTACTTC. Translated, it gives CATAGGGQETQYF.

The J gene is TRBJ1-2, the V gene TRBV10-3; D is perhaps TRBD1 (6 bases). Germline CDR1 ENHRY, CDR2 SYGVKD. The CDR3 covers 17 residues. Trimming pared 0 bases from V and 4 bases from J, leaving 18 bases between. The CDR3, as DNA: TGTGCCATCAGTGAGTCGAATAGGGGGAGCGTGCGCTATGGCTACACCTTC. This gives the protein CAISESNRGSVRYGYTF.

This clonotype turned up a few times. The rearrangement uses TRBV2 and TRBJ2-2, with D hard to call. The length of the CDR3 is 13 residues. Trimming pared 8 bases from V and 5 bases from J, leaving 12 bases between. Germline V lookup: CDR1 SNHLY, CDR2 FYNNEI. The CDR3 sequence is CASLTASTGELFF. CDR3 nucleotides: TGTGCCAGCCTCACGGCGTCAACCGGGGAGCTGTTTTTT. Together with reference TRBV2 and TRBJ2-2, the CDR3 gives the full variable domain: EPEVTQTPSHQVTQMGQEVILRCVPISNHLYFYWYRQILGQKVEFLVSFYNNEISEKSEIFDDQFSVERPDGSNFTLKIRSTKLEDSAMYFCASLTASTGELFFGEGSRLTVL.

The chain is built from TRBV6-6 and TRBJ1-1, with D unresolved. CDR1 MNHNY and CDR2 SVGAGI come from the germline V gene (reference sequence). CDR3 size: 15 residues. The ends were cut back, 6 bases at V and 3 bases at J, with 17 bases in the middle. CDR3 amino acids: CASSLSWAGYTEAFF. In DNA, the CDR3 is TGTGCCAGCAGCCTCTCCTGGGCGGGGTACACTGAAGCTTTCTTT.

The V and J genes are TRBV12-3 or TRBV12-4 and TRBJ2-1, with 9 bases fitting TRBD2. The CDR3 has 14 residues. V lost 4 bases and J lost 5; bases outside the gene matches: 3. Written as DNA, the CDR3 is TGTGCCAGCAGTTCAGCGGGGGGCAACAATGAGCAGTTCTTC. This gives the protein CASSSAGGNNEQFF.

CDR3 in amino acids: CASSPGNYEQYV. In DNA, the CDR3 is TGTGCCAGCAGCCCAGGAAACTACGAGCAGTACGTC. The chain recombines TRBV6-2 or TRBV6-3 with TRBJ2-7; D ambiguous. This CDR3 comprises 12 residues. The V and J ends lost 6 bases and 3 bases respectively, with 9 bases between them. Germline loops: CDR1 MNHEY, CDR2 SVGEGT.

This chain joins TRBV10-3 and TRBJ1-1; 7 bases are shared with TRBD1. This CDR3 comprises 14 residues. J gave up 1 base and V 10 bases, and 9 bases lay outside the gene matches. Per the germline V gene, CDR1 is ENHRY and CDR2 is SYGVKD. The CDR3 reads CATSRGQTNTEAFF. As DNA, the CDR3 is TGTGCCACCTCAAGGGGACAGACGAACACTGAAGCTTTCTTT.

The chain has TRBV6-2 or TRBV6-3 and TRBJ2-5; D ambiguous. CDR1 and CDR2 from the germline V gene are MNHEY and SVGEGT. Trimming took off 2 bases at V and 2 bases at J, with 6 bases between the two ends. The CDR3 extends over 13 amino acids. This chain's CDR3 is CASSYRLQETQYF. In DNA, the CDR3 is TGTGCCAGCAGTTACCGGTTGCAAGAGACCCAGTACTTC.

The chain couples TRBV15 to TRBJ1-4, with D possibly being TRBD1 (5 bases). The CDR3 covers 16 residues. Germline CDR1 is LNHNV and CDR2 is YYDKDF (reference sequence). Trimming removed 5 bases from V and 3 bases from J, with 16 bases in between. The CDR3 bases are TGTGCCACCAGCTCATACCCGGGGGGGGCTAATGAAAAACTGTTTTTT. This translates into CATSSYPGGANEKLFF.

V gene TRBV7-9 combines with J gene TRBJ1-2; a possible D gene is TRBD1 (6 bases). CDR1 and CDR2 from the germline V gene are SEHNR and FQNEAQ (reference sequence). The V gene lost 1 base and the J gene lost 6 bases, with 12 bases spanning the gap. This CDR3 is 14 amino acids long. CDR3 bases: TGTGCCAGCAGCTTAGGGGGGGACATTCATGGCTACACCTTC. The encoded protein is CASSLGGDIHGYTF. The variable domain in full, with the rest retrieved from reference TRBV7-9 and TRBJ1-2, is DTGVSQNPRHKITKRGQNVTFRCDPISEHNRLYWYRQTLGQGPEFLTYFQNEAQLEKSRLLSDRFSAERPKGSFSTLEIQRTEQGDSAMYLCASSLGGDIHGYTFGSGTRLTVV.